This T cell receptor (beta chain) was captured by sequencing in a study of PD-1 blockade in mismatch repair-deficient tumors. V lost 0 bases, J lost 4 bases, and 9 bases lay in between. This CDR3 is 15 amino acids long. Germline-derived CDR1 and CDR2 are MNHEY and SMNVEV (reference sequence). The method was immunoSEQ multiplex PCR; TCRdb's version includes in-frame clones alone and lacks a portion of them. This sample has 75,000 to 85,000 clones; roughly 80% occur once, and the top ten carry roughly 2.7%. All patients were mismatch repair deficient, assessed by either PCR or immunohistochemistry. TCRs were sequenced from three patients responding to pembrolizumab.

The TCR originated in an adult with mismatch repair-deficient cancer. This sequence joins TRBV27 and TRBJ1-4, with D unclear. The material was peripheral blood, obtained 12 weeks after starting pembrolizumab. CDR3 amino acids: CASSLSRAVNEKLFF. In DNA form, the CDR3 reads TGTGCCAGCAGTTTATCCCGGGCTGTTAATGAAAAACTGTTTTTT.